Below, 11 T cell receptor beta chains from the same sample are listed, as sequenced in a study of shared clonotypes between healthy human individuals. The assay was immunoSEQ multiplex PCR, and TCRdb's table has in-frame clones only and misses some. The sample yields over a million clones, about 98.5% seen once. Sequencing used naive CD4+ T cells sorted from blood. Subset noted: CD45RA+ positively selected. The receptors stem from a man aged 30 to 45 in good health.

This rearrangement joins TRBV2 to TRBJ2-7; perhaps TRBD1 as D (5 bases). Germline V gene data show CDR1 as SNHLY and CDR2 as FYNNEI. The CDR3 totals 13 residues. V was shortened by 7 bases and J by 0 bases, with 10 bases between the two germline ends. The CDR3 nucleotides are TGTGCCAGCATTCCACAGGCCTCCTACGAGCAGTACTTC. Translation: CASIPQASYEQYF.

The chain has TRBV15 and TRBJ1-2, with D possibly TRBD1 on 6 matching bases. The CDR3 has 13 amino acids. Germline values: CDR1 LNHNV, CDR2 YYDKDF (reference sequence). Trimming took off 7 bases at V and 4 bases at J, with 13 bases between the two ends. CDR3 sequence: CATKAGAAYGYTF. The CDR3 DNA is TGTGCCACCAAGGCAGGGGCCGCCTATGGCTACACCTTC.

V and J are TRBV18 and TRBJ1-2; D is perhaps TRBD1 (6 bases). The CDR3 loop spans 13 amino acids. Germline CDR1 is KGHSH and CDR2 is LQKENI. V lost 4 bases and J lost 0, with 6 bases in between. The CDR3 sequence: CASSRTANYGYTF. In nucleotides, the CDR3 is TGTGCCAGCTCACGGACAGCTAACTATGGCTACACCTTC.

J is TRBJ1-4 and V is TRBV28; possible D gene TRBD1, 5 bases. The V end was cut by 5 bases, the J end by 7 bases, with 23 bases between. Germline V gene lookup returns CDR1 MDHEN and CDR2 SYDVKM. This CDR3 comprises 17 residues. The CDR3 DNA sequence: TGTGCCAGCAGTCCTAACCCCCCGGGGCGGGTATCTGAAAAACTGTTTTTT. As protein: CASSPNPPGRVSEKLFF.

This sequence joins TRBV29-1 and TRBJ2-7; either TRBD1 or TRBD2 may fit D (5 bases each). This CDR3 has 11 residues. Germline values: CDR1 SQVTM, CDR2 ANQGSEA. V gave up 6 bases and J gave up 5 bases, with 11 bases separating them. The CDR3 protein is CSVTGLHEQYF. The CDR3, as DNA: TGCAGCGTCACGGGGCTCCACGAGCAGTACTTC.

The rearrangement joins TRBV15 to TRBJ2-2, with D possibly being TRBD2 (7 bases). This CDR3 is built from 18 residues. Deletions cut 2 bases from V and 2 bases from J, with 18 bases between. CDR1 LNHNV and CDR2 YYDKDF come from the germline V gene (reference sequence). CDR3 in DNA: TGTGCCACCAGCAGAACCGCTCTGGGGGGGCTTAACACCGGGGAGCTGTTTTTT. Translating gives CATSRTALGGLNTGELFF.

This sequence joins TRBV29-1 and TRBJ2-7; 8 nucleotides line up with TRBD1. Looked up from germline, CDR1 is SQVTM and CDR2 is ANQGSEA. CDR3 size: 13 residues. The J segment lost 7 bases and the V segment lost 7 bases, leaving 12 bases of the junction unmatched. CDR3 sequence: CSAGQAPALEQYF. The CDR3 coding sequence is TGCAGCGCGGGACAGGCGCCCGCCTTGGAGCAGTACTTC.

The V gene is TRBV7-9, the J gene TRBJ2-1; D possibly matches TRBD1 or TRBD2 (5 bases each). The CDR3 sequence is 15 residues long. Germline CDR1 SEHNR, CDR2 FQNEAQ (reference sequence). Deletions cut 4 bases from V and 2 bases from J, with 12 bases between. CDR3 nucleotides: TGTGCCAGCAGCTGGCTCAGAGGGGCCTACAATGAGCAGTTCTTC. Amino acid sequence: CASSWLRGAYNEQFF.

This sequence joins TRBV5-1 and TRBJ2-2; 7 positions agree with TRBD2. CDR3 length equals 15 residues. Germline assignment: CDR1 SGHRS and CDR2 YFSETQ. V trimming: 3 bases; J trimming: 2 bases; junction bases outside the gene matches: 4. CDR3 protein: CASSSSGINTGELFF. The CDR3 DNA reads TGCGCCAGCAGCTCCAGCGGGATTAACACCGGGGAGCTGTTTTTT. Full variable domain (remainder filled in from reference TRBV5-1 and TRBJ2-2): KAGVTQTPRYLIKTRGQQVTLSCSPISGHRSVSWYQQTPGQGLQFLFEYFSETQRNKGNFPGRFSGRQFSNSRSEMNVSTLELGDSALYLCASSSSGINTGELFFGEGSRLTVL.

The chain has TRBV29-1 and TRBJ2-1; a weak D match, TRBD2 (5 bases). The V gene's germline CDR1 is SQVTM and CDR2 ANQGSEA. The CDR3 is 14 amino acids. With 3 bases removed from V and 6 bases from J, the gap between germline ends came to 15 bases. The CDR3 loop reads CSVEDSQRGNEQFF. DNA for the CDR3: TGCAGCGTTGAGGACTCCCAACGGGGCAATGAGCAGTTCTTC.

This clone was counted a single time. This chain connects TRBV10-1 to TRBJ1-1; 9 bases fit TRBD1. The CDR3 is made up of 14 amino acids. J lost 4 bases, V lost 6 bases, and 6 bases had no gene match. From germline, CDR1 is WNHNN and CDR2 SYGVQD (reference sequence). The DNA for the CDR3 is TGCGCCAGCAGCCGCGGGACAGGGACCACTGAAGCTTTCTTT. It encodes CASSRGTGTTEAFF.